These T cell receptor beta chains were read from a single sample in a study of blood T cell repertoires in COVID-19. Here immunoSEQ multiplex PCR was the method, and the copy in TCRdb shows in-frame clones only, minus some. Here the sample spans more than 200,000 clones, around nine tenths being singletons. The sequenced sample consisted of peripheral blood. The receptors derive from a woman aged 55-69 years with acute or convalescent COVID-19. Both conserved end residues are part of each CDR3.

TRBV19	CASTATAVNVQYF
TRBV19	CASSIRGNGYTF
TRBV6-6	CASRYGTSQGDTQYF
TRBV15	CATSRDRIYGYTF
TRBV28	CASSSPTSGRSGELFF
TRBV3-1/TRBV3-2	CASSQGPLAGGKNEQFF
TRBV7-6	CASSARWGGTDTQYF
TRBV7-2	CASSLASVEDTQYF
TRBV5-1	CASSSLAGSNTGELFF
TRBV5-5	CASRLTGGSYEQYF
TRBV6-5	CASRRPYNSPLHF
TRBV24-1	CATSNQGASHEQYF
TRBV7-9	CASSLATGTNTEAFF
TRBV19	CASSGLAGNTDTQYF
TRBV5-5	CASSLDGSSTDTQYF
TRBV30	CAWSPGRSGNSPLHF
TRBV29-1	CSVDTRGGALRETQYF
TRBV11-2	CASSLGGTGLEQFF
TRBV15	CATSRVLQGGSEAFF
TRBV3-1/TRBV3-2	CASSPIDRDQETQYF
TRBV28	CASSRPGTATYEQYF
TRBV7-9	CASSPHGREYGYTF
TRBV19	CASSNWLLAGVGDTQYF
TRBV7-9	CASSTTSRANTDTQYF
TRBV11-3	CASSFSSGVTDTQYF
TRBV4-1	CASSPLGRGVDEQFF
TRBV9	CASSVIGPSGRDEQFF
TRBV7-9	CASSLVSGTGANYGYTF
TRBV20-1	CSASTGPPQYF
TRBV19	CASSKKLAKANTGELFF
TRBV19	CASSIIRTSGGDNEQFF
TRBV30	CAWSKVGYSNQPQHF
TRBV3-1/TRBV3-2	CASSQRARYQETQYF
TRBV7-2	CASSSSTGTVGEKLFF
TRBV9	CASTHSGGSTDTQYF
TRBV19	CASSPQGSGSTEQFF
TRBV9	CASSVARSETQYF
TRBV28	CASSQLDRGGNTIYF
TRBV5-5	CASSRTGGTMNTEAFF
TRBV28	CASSLDSLDNYGYTF
TRBV6-1	CASSEAVSEPGNTIYF
TRBV21-1	CASSPRTSGRPSYNEQFF
TRBV19	CASSALAGGPEQYF
TRBV19	CASSTATGGFGYTF
TRBV5-6	CASSQNRGLKGTDTQYF
TRBV5-1	CASSVGDQAGNYGYTF
TRBV5-1	CASSLAGLGTDTQYF
TRBV6-5	CASTDRNYGYTF
TRBV7-3	CASSEKLTSGIQETQYF
TRBV10-3	CAISPDRAEGYTF
TRBV11-2	CASSFGRVLTEAFF